This TCR beta chain was obtained from a study of sequential checkpoint blockade in melanoma. On the study more broadly: Both treatment sequences were followed by maintenance nivolumab. About two dozen patients had tumor biopsies before treatment and at week 13. TCRbeta immunosequencing was performed on DNA from around 91 pretreatment melanoma tumor samples.

The CDR3 extends over 15 amino acids. V dropped 5 bases and J dropped 5; count of bases not matched to a gene: 8. From germline, CDR1 is MNHGY and CDR2 SAAAGT. Data came from immunoSEQ multiplex PCR; TCRdb stores just in-frame clones and leaves some out. The table has fewer than 6,000 clones, 32% seen once. Treatment denoted: randomized to nivolumab then ipilimumab (arm A) or the reverse (arm B). This clone has a handful of counts. This TCR was sampled from a human donor with melanoma. The source was tumor tissue (inferred from file names), collected from a patient given nivolumab and ipilimumab in sequence. The chain has TRBV6-8 and TRBJ1-1; 10 nucleotides line up with TRBD1. DNA of the CDR3: TGTGCCAGCAGTCGCCGGACAGGGGGGCGAACTGAAGCTTTCTTT. This gives the protein CASSRRTGGRTEAFF.